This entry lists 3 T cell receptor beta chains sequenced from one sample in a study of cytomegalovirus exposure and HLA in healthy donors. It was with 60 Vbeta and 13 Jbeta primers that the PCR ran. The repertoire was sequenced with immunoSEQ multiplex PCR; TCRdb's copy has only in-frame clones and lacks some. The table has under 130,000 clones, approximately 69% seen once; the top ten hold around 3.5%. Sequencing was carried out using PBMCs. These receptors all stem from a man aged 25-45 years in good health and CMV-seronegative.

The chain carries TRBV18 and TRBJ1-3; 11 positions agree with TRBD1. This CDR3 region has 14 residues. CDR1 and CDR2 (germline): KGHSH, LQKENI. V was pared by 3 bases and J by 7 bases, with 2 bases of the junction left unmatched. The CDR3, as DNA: TGTGCCAGCTCACCGCGGACAGGGGGCAACACCATATATTTT. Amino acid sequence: CASSPRTGGNTIYF.

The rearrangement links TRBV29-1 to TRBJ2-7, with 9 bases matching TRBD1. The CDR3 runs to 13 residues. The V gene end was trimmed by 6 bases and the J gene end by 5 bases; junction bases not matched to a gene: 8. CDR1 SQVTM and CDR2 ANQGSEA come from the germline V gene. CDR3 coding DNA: TGCAGCGTAGGGACAGGGCCTCCCCACGAGCAGTACTTC. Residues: CSVGTGPPHEQYF.

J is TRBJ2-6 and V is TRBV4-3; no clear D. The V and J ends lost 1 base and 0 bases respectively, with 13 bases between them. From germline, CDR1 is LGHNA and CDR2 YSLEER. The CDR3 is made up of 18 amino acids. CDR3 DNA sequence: TGCGCCAGCAGCCAAGGGAGCCAGTATTCCTCTGGGGCCAACGTCCTGACTTTC. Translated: CASSQGSQYSSGANVLTF.